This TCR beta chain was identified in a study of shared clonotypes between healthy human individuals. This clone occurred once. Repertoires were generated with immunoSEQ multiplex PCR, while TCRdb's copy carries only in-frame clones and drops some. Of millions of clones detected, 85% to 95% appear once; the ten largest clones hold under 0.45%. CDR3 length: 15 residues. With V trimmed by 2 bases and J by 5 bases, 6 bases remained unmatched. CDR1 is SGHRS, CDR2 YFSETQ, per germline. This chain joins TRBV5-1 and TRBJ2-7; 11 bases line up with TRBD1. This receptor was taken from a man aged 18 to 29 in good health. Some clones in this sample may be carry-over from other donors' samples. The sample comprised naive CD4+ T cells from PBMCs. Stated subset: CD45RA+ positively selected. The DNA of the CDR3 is TGCGCCAGCAGCTTCATGGGACAGGGGGTCAACGAGCAGTACTTC. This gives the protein CASSFMGQGVNEQYF.